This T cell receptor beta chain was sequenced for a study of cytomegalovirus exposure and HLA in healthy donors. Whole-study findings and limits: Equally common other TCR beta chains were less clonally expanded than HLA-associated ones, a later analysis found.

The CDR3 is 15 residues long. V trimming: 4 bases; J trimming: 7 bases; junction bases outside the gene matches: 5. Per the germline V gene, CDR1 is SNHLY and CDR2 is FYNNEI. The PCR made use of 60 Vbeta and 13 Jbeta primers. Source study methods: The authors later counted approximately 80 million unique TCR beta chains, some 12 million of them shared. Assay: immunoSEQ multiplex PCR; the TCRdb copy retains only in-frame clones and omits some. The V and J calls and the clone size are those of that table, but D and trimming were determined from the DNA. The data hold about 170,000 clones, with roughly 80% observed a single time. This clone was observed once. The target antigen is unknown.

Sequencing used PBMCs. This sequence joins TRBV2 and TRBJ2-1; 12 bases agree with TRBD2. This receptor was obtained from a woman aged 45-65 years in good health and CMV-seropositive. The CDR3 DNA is TGTGCCAGCAGTGGAAGGACTAGCGGGGCAAATGAGCAGTTCTTC. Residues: CASSGRTSGANEQFF.